Following are 30 T cell receptor beta chains from one sample sequenced in a study of B cell selection in AIRE deficiency. This table comes from immunoSEQ multiplex PCR, and its TCRdb copy is limited to in-frame clones, with some not included. This sample yields some 27,000 clones, of which roughly 95% are seen a single time; roughly 0.23% belongs to the top ten. CD4+CD127+ cells were sorted as the conventional CD4 T cells. The material sequenced was CD4+CD127+ conventional T cells sorted from PBMCs. These receptors all stem from a human donor in good health.

The rearrangement uses TRBV9 and TRBJ1-5; D is perhaps TRBD1 (6 bases). Germline CDR1 reads SGDLS; CDR2 reads YYNGEE. V lost 3 bases to trimming and J lost 7 bases, with 11 bases between them. The CDR3 sequence is 13 residues long. In DNA, the CDR3 is TGTGCCAGCAGCGCGGAGGGGGACCAGCCCCAGCATTTT. It encodes CASSAEGDQPQHF.

This chain joins TRBV11-2 and TRBJ2-7; TRBD1 is a possible D gene (5 bases). The CDR3 consists of 15 residues. CDR1 and CDR2 (germline): SGHAT, FQNNGV. V shed 5 bases and J shed 1 base, with 15 bases lying between them. In DNA form, the CDR3 reads TGTGCCAGCAGCCGCGAGATAGGACATTCCTACGAGCAGTACTTC. This gives the protein CASSREIGHSYEQYF.

The rearrangement uses TRBV25-1 and TRBJ1-5; TRBD1 might be the D (6 bases). CDR3 length: 13 residues. V lost 9 bases, J lost 4 bases, and 13 bases lay in between. Germline V lookup: CDR1 MGHDK, CDR2 SYGVNS. The CDR3 nucleotides read TGTGCCAGTTCGACAGGAAATAATCAGCCCCAGCATTTT. Encoded protein: CASSTGNNQPQHF.

The rearrangement links TRBV5-1 to TRBJ1-2; D unclear. Germline V gene lookup returns CDR1 SGHRS and CDR2 YFSETQ. The CDR3 length is 14 residues. Trimming removed 4 bases at V and 0 bases at J, with 10 bases between. The CDR3 is CASSPNGANYGYTF. In DNA, the CDR3 is TGCGCCAGCAGCCCCAACGGGGCTAACTATGGCTACACCTTC. Using reference TRBV5-1 and TRBJ1-2 for the parts outside the CDR3, the full variable domain is KAGVTQTPRYLIKTRGQQVTLSCSPISGHRSVSWYQQTPGQGLQFLFEYFSETQRNKGNFPGRFSGRQFSNSRSEMNVSTLELGDSALYLCASSPNGANYGYTFGSGTRLTVV.

The chain links TRBV2 to TRBJ1-5; D gene uncertain. Germline V CDR1 and CDR2: SNHLY, FYNNEI. V was shortened by 2 bases and J by 11 bases, with 10 bases between the two germline ends. The CDR3 spans 12 residues. CDR3 bases: TGTGCCAGCAGTGAACCCCAGATCTCCCAGCATTTT. It encodes CASSEPQISQHF.

The J gene is TRBJ1-2, the V gene TRBV18; no clear D gene. Germline values: CDR1 KGHSH, CDR2 LQKENI. The ends were cut back, 2 bases at V and 5 bases at J, with 9 bases in the middle. This CDR3 contains 13 residues. In nucleotides, the CDR3 is TGTGCCAGCTCACCAATGGACGGATATGGCTACACCTTC. Translated, it gives CASSPMDGYGYTF.

The chain links TRBV9 to TRBJ2-3; 9 nucleotides align to TRBD2. Germline trimming cut 0 bases from V and 1 base from J; bases unmatched to any gene: 3. This CDR3 has 16 residues. The germline gives CDR1 SGDLS, CDR2 YYNGEE. The CDR3 DNA reads TGTGCCAGCAGCGTAGATCTAGCGGGGCGCACAGATACGCAGTATTTT. It specifies CASSVDLAGRTDTQYF. Full variable domain (remainder filled in from reference TRBV9 and TRBJ2-3): DSGVTQTPKHLITATGQRVTLRCSPRSGDLSVYWYQQSLDQGLQFLIQYYNGEERAKGNILERFSAQQFPDLHSELNLSSLELGDSALYFCASSVDLAGRTDTQYFGPGTRLTVL.

V gene TRBV2 combines with J gene TRBJ2-1; D perhaps matches TRBD2 (6 bases). Trimming stripped 3 bases from V and 9 bases from J, with 12 bases between. The germline V gene encodes CDR1 SNHLY and CDR2 FYNNEI. The CDR3 consists of 13 residues. The CDR3 loop is CASSDILGGEQFF. The CDR3 DNA reads TGTGCCAGCAGTGACATTCTCGGGGGTGAGCAGTTCTTC.

The rearrangement joins TRBV6-5 to TRBJ1-3; 9 bases align to TRBD1. CDR3 length: 15 residues. In germline, CDR1 is MNHEY, CDR2 SVGAGI. Trimming at V came to 6 bases and at J to 0 bases, leaving 3 bases not matched to a gene. The CDR3 reads CASRTGGDSGNTIYF. Here the CDR3 DNA reads TGTGCCAGCAGAACAGGGGGCGACTCTGGAAACACCATATATTTT.

The chain employs TRBV4-2 and TRBJ2-5; TRBD2 is a possible D gene (5 bases). This CDR3 is 14 amino acids long. Trimming took off 4 bases at V and 5 bases at J, with 14 bases between the two ends. Germline V gene sequence: CDR1 LGHNA, CDR2 YNFKEQ. The CDR3 DNA sequence: TGTGCCAGCAGCCCGTATCGGGGTGGGGAGACCCAGTACTTC. Amino acid sequence: CASSPYRGGETQYF.

The V and J genes are TRBV10-3 and TRBJ2-6, with 10 bases aligning to TRBD1. Per germline, CDR1 ENHRY and CDR2 SYGVKD. The CDR3 length is 18 residues. V was pared by 10 bases and J by 0 bases, with 12 bases of the junction left unmatched. The CDR3 protein is CATRLGTGVSSGANVLTF. The CDR3 DNA reads as TGTGCCACCCGGTTAGGGACAGGGGTCTCCTCTGGGGCCAACGTCCTGACTTTC.

The chain joins TRBV28 to TRBJ2-5, with 8 bases identical to TRBD2. CDR1 MDHEN and CDR2 SYDVKM come from the germline V gene. V was clipped by 3 bases and J by 9 bases; unmatched bases: 3. This CDR3 is 12 amino acids long. The CDR3 reads CASSFRGGSQYF. CDR3 nucleotide sequence: TGTGCCAGCAGTTTCCGGGGGGGGTCCCAGTACTTC.

The chain combines TRBV10-3 with TRBJ2-1; 8 nucleotides match TRBD2. This CDR3 comprises 16 residues. CDR1 is ENHRY and CDR2 is SYGVKD in the germline V gene. The trim removed 2 bases at V and 4 bases at J, leaving 7 bases unmatched. CDR3 nucleotides: TGTGCCATCAGTGAGGCGAGGGCTAGCGGGTACAATGAGCAGTTCTTC. Amino acid sequence: CAISEARASGYNEQFF.

The chain couples TRBV30 to TRBJ1-2; D remains unclear. Germline V gene sequence: CDR1 GTSNPN, CDR2 SVGIG (reference sequence). The CDR3 runs to 10 residues. CDR3 in amino acids: CAGTHYGYTF. The CDR3 coding sequence is TGTGCAGGAACCCACTATGGCTACACCTTC.

The V call is TRBV7-2, the J call TRBJ1-2; 7 bases line up with TRBD1. Germline V gene data show CDR1 as SGHTA and CDR2 as FQGNSA. Trimming at V came to 1 base and at J to 1 base, leaving 6 bases not matched to a gene. The CDR3 runs to 16 residues. CDR3 bases: TGTGCCAGCAGCTTAGGGACAGGTCCCTATAACTATGGCTACACCTTC. It codes for CASSLGTGPYNYGYTF.

J is TRBJ1-4 and V is TRBV15; maybe TRBD1 (5 bases). This CDR3 is built from 14 residues. Per germline, CDR1 LNHNV and CDR2 YYDKDF (reference sequence). V gave up 1 base and J gave up 7 bases, with 10 bases separating them. The chain's CDR3 is CATSRGGDAEKLFF. For the CDR3, the DNA is TGTGCCACCAGCAGAGGAGGGGATGCTGAAAAACTGTTTTTT.

With respect to this clone: The junction differs from germline at one of its ends, possibly a read error. V and J are TRBV12-5 and TRBJ1-3; no firm D call. Germline CDR1 is LGHNT and CDR2 is FRNRAP. The CDR3 is made up of 18 amino acids. The chain's CDR3 is CASGPGRRGMAPGNTTYF. The DNA of the CDR3 is TGTGCTAGTGGTCCTGGACGTCGTGGAATGGCCCCTGGAAACACCACATATTTT.

Worth noting for this clone: The identical CDR3 is also encoded by other nucleotide sequences in the sample. The rearrangement joins TRBV18 to TRBJ2-2, with 8 bases matching TRBD1. The CDR3 runs to 15 residues. Germline CDR1 is KGHSH and CDR2 is LQKENI. With 4 bases clipped from V and 0 bases from J, the junction kept 1 base outside the gene matches. CDR3 residues: CASSRDRTNTGELFF. For the CDR3, the DNA is TGTGCCAGCTCACGGGACAGGACGAACACCGGGGAGCTGTTTTTT. The full variable domain, in which reference TRBV18 and TRBJ2-2 provide the parts outside the CDR3, is NAGVMQNPRHLVRRRGQEARLRCSPMKGHSHVYWYRQLPEEGLKFMVYLQKENIIDESGMPKERFSAEFPKEGPSILRIQQVVRGDSAAYFCASSRDRTNTGELFFGEGSRLTVL.

In DNA, the CDR3 is TGCAGCGTTGAAGATTACGGAACCTACGAGCAGTACTTC. Encoded protein: CSVEDYGTYEQYF. This chain uses TRBV29-1 with TRBJ2-7; D is ambiguous. Germline V CDR1 and CDR2: SQVTM, ANQGSEA. The CDR3 sequence is 13 residues long. The ends were cut back, 0 bases at V and 2 bases at J, with 8 bases in the middle.

V is TRBV9 and J is TRBJ1-2; D perhaps matches TRBD1 (6 bases). Germline V gene sequence: CDR1 SGDLS, CDR2 YYNGEE. Trimming took off 0 bases at V and 4 bases at J, with 19 bases between the two ends. This CDR3 has 17 residues. CDR3 region: CASSVAGGGGRVYGYTF. In nucleotides, the CDR3 is TGTGCCAGCAGCGTAGCGGGAGGGGGGGGCCGCGTCTATGGCTACACCTTC.

This rearrangement joins TRBV6-5 to TRBJ1-1, with 9 nucleotides matching TRBD1. V shed 6 bases, J shed 6 bases, and the junction held 8 bases outside the gene matches. The CDR3 has 14 residues. The germline V gene encodes CDR1 MNHEY and CDR2 SVGAGI. As DNA, the CDR3 is TGTGCCAGCAGGAATCCGGGACAGGGCCCTGAAGCTTTCTTT. Translation gives CASRNPGQGPEAFF.

The genes are TRBV29-1 and TRBJ1-1; 7 positions agree with TRBD1. This CDR3 region has 13 residues. Unmatched junction bases numbered 13, after V lost 7 bases and J lost 8 bases. Germline V lookup: CDR1 SQVTM, CDR2 ANQGSEA. CDR3 loop: CSGLDRTDSEAFF. The DNA of the CDR3 is TGCAGCGGGTTGGACAGGACAGATAGCGAAGCTTTCTTT.

This clone was seen only once. This rearrangement joins TRBV19 to TRBJ1-2; D remains ambiguous. This CDR3 comprises 14 residues. V lost 5 bases to trimming and J lost 8 bases, with 18 bases between them. Per the germline V gene, CDR1 is LNHDA and CDR2 is SQIVND (reference sequence). In DNA form, the CDR3 reads TGTGCCAGTAGTCCCCTCGCACAGCCGGGGGGCTACACCTTC. Its protein is CASSPLAQPGGYTF.

The rearrangement joins TRBV4-2 to TRBJ2-2; 13 nucleotides align to TRBD2. V was pared by 5 bases and J by 0 bases, with 3 bases of the junction left unmatched. Germline CDR1 is LGHNA and CDR2 is YNFKEQ. CDR3 size: 17 residues. Here the CDR3 DNA reads TGTGCCAGCAGCATGGGACTAGCGGGGACGAACACCGGGGAGCTGTTTTTT. Its protein is CASSMGLAGTNTGELFF.

This chain links TRBV4-2 with TRBJ1-5; 9 nucleotides agree with TRBD1. V lost 0 bases to trimming and J lost 7 bases; unmatched junction nucleotides: 7. The CDR3 is 16 residues long. Germline V lookup: CDR1 LGHNA, CDR2 YNFKEQ. The CDR3 is CASSQDQGQGGQPQHF. The CDR3 DNA follows: TGTGCCAGCAGCCAAGATCAGGGACAGGGCGGCCAGCCCCAGCATTTT.

The table lists this clone with a few counts. V and J are TRBV27 and TRBJ1-2; the D is unclear. The CDR3 has 12 amino acids. V shed 6 bases and J shed 4 bases, with 9 bases lying between them. The germline gives CDR1 MNHEY, CDR2 SMNVEV (reference sequence). CDR3 DNA sequence: TGTGCCAGCAGGTCGGTCGGCTATGGCTACACCTTC. Translated, it gives CASRSVGYGYTF.

V usage is TRBV5-1 and J usage is TRBJ2-1, with D possibly matching TRBD2 (6 bases). V was cut by 0 bases and J by 1 base, with 8 bases left in between. Germline CDR1 is SGHRS and CDR2 is YFSETQ. There are 15 residues in the CDR3. CDR3 residues: CASSLEGLSYNEQFF. As DNA, the CDR3 is TGCGCCAGCAGCTTGGAGGGACTGTCCTACAATGAGCAGTTCTTC.

About this clone itself: The junction shows a germline mismatch at one end, possibly a read error. This sequence joins TRBV27 and TRBJ2-1, with a tentative D call TRBD2 (5 bases). This CDR3 region has 13 residues. Germline V CDR1 and CDR2: MNHEY, SMNVEV (reference sequence). The CDR3 DNA is TGTACCAGCAGTTTACGGCCCGGACTCGAGCAGTTCTTC. Amino acid sequence: CTSSLRPGLEQFF.

This chain connects TRBV6-1 to TRBJ1-2; TRBD1 aligns across 8 bases. CDR1 and CDR2 (germline): MNHNS, SASEGT. The CDR3 runs 18 residues. With 2 bases clipped from V and 4 bases from J, the junction kept 15 bases outside the gene matches. The CDR3 nucleotides read TGTGCCAGCAGTGAACACAGGACAGGGACATCCAGCCTCTATGGCTACACCTTC. It codes for CASSEHRTGTSSLYGYTF.

CDR3 in amino acids: CASRTGPNTGELFF. The CDR3 DNA follows: TGTGCCAGCAGGACAGGACCCAACACCGGGGAGCTGTTTTTT. The rearrangement links TRBV2 to TRBJ2-2; perhaps TRBD1 as D (6 bases). This CDR3 is built from 14 residues. Germline lookup yields CDR1 SNHLY and CDR2 FYNNEI. V lost 6 bases and J 2 bases, leaving 10 bases between the germline ends.